The 27 T cell receptor beta chains given below trace back to one sample, sequenced in a study of a mutant IDH1 vaccine in newly diagnosed glioma. Time point: week 11, during vaccination. A 20-mer mutant IDH1 peptide at 300 ug was injected subcutaneously with topical imiquimod. Generated by immunoSEQ multiplex PCR, the TCRdb table keeps only in-frame clones and is missing some. Of about 35,000 clones in the sample, under 90% were seen once. The antigens these receptors bind are not known. The source was peripheral blood mononuclear cells (PBMCs), collected from a glioma patient whose treatment included an IDH1 peptide vaccine. The receptors were gathered from a woman aged 25 to 39 with glioma. Some clones in this sample may be carry-over from other donors' samples.

The chain combines TRBV19 with TRBJ2-6; TRBD1 matches 12 bases. The CDR3 is made up of 16 amino acids. Germline V lookup: CDR1 LNHDA, CDR2 SQIVND (reference sequence). The trim removed 9 bases at V and 4 bases at J, leaving 7 bases unmatched. This CDR3 is CASRDRGRSGANVLTF. DNA for the CDR3: TGTGCCAGCCGGGACAGGGGGCGTTCAGGGGCCAACGTCCTGACTTTC.

The rearrangement uses TRBV13 and TRBJ2-2; 9 bases agree with TRBD2. Looked up from germline, CDR1 is PRHDT and CDR2 is FYEKMQ (reference sequence). J was trimmed by 3 bases and V by 5 bases; bases with no gene match: 10. There are 17 residues in the CDR3. CDR3 sequence reads: CASSPTISGGDTGELFF. CDR3 coding DNA: TGTGCCAGCAGCCCCACGATTAGCGGGGGAGACACCGGGGAGCTGTTTTTT.

This clone has more than one count but fewer than ten. This rearrangement joins TRBV5-1 to TRBJ1-1, with D unresolved. The CDR3 is made up of 13 amino acids. The V and J ends lost 5 bases and 1 base respectively, with 9 bases between them. Germline-derived CDR1 and CDR2 are SGHRS and YFSETQ. The CDR3 loop is CASSITANTEAFF. CDR3 nucleotides: TGCGCCAGCAGTATAACAGCGAACACTGAAGCTTTCTTT.

CDR3 sequence (DNA): TGTGCCAGCAGCGTAGGGGGGACAGGAGTTCAAGAGACCCAGTACTTC. It encodes CASSVGGTGVQETQYF. The chain has TRBV9 and TRBJ2-5; TRBD1 agrees at 8 bases. The junction had 6 bases not matched to a gene; V was cut back by 0 bases and J by 2 bases. Germline V gives CDR1 SGDLS, CDR2 YYNGEE. This CDR3 is 16 amino acids long. Variable domain in full (rest from reference TRBV9 and TRBJ2-5): DSGVTQTPKHLITATGQRVTLRCSPRSGDLSVYWYQQSLDQGLQFLIQYYNGEERAKGNILERFSAQQFPDLHSELNLSSLELGDSALYFCASSVGGTGVQETQYFGPGTRLLVL.

In DNA, the CDR3 is TGCAGCGTTGCCACGGGAGGGGTTCCCTACGAGCAGTACTTC. Protein: CSVATGGVPYEQYF. The V gene is TRBV29-1, the J gene TRBJ2-7; 8 nucleotides match TRBD2. Trimming took 4 bases from V and 2 from J; bases not matched to a gene: 7. Per the germline V gene, CDR1 is SQVTM and CDR2 is ANQGSEA. The length of the CDR3 is 14 residues.

On this clone itself: At one of its ends the junction is not consistent with the germline gene, which may arise from a read error. The rearrangement joins TRBV7-7 to TRBJ2-5; D possibly matches TRBD1 or TRBD2 (5 bases each). The V gene's germline CDR1 is SSHAT and CDR2 FNYEAQ (reference sequence). The CDR3 runs 15 residues. The CDR3 nucleotides are TGTGCTAGCAGCTCGGGACGGACGTCCCAAGAGACCCAGTACTTC. Translation: CASSSGRTSQETQYF.

This chain connects TRBV4-1 to TRBJ1-2, with D possibly matching TRBD1 (5 bases). Trimming cost V 0 bases and J 6 bases, with 17 bases left between them. Germline V CDR1 and CDR2: MGHRA, YSYEKL. CDR3 length equals 16 residues. In DNA form, the CDR3 reads TGCGCCAGCAGCCAAGATCTAATAGGGGTGGAAAATGGCTACACCTTC. Amino acids: CASSQDLIGVENGYTF.

The J gene is TRBJ2-1, the V gene TRBV5-1, with 7 bases fitting TRBD2. There are 15 residues in the CDR3. Looked up from germline, CDR1 is SGHRS and CDR2 is YFSETQ. V lost 4 bases, J lost 3 bases, and 7 bases stayed unmatched. The CDR3 DNA is TGCGCCAGCAGCGTTGGGGGGGATGACTACAATGAGCAGTTCTTC. Protein sequence: CASSVGGDDYNEQFF. The variable domain in full, completed from reference TRBV5-1 and TRBJ2-1, reads KAGVTQTPRYLIKTRGQQVTLSCSPISGHRSVSWYQQTPGQGLQFLFEYFSETQRNKGNFPGRFSGRQFSNSRSEMNVSTLELGDSALYLCASSVGGDDYNEQFFGPGTRLTVL.

V usage is TRBV5-5 and J usage is TRBJ1-4; D is perhaps TRBD1 (5 bases). Germline V lookup: CDR1 SGHKS, CDR2 YYEKEE (reference sequence). There are 15 residues in the CDR3. V lost 4 bases and J 8 bases, leaving 18 bases between the germline ends. The CDR3 DNA is TGTGCCAGCAGCCCTGCCGGGGGAGGGCGGGAAAAACTGTTTTTT. Protein sequence: CASSPAGGGREKLFF.

Comments on this clone: A junction end diverges from the germline sequence, so it may reflect a read error. The chain couples TRBV7-7 to TRBJ1-1; 10 nucleotides line up with TRBD1. Germline V gene lookup returns CDR1 SSHAT and CDR2 FNYEAQ (reference sequence). CDR3 length: 16 residues. CDR3 amino acids: CASSLARTGGDTEAFF. CDR3 bases: TGTGCTAGCAGCTTAGCCCGGACAGGGGGGGACACTGAAGCTTTCTTT.

There are a few counts of this clone. This rearrangement joins TRBV28 to TRBJ2-7; 8 bases map to TRBD2. CDR3 length: 14 residues. The germline CDR1 and CDR2 sequences are MDHEN and SYDVKM. The V gene end was trimmed by 5 bases and the J gene end by 0 bases; junction bases not matched to a gene: 3. CDR3 protein: CASSPREGSYEQYF. The CDR3 DNA is TGTGCCAGCAGTCCACGGGAGGGCTCCTACGAGCAGTACTTC.

This clone turned up a few times. The rearrangement uses TRBV5-1 and TRBJ2-1; TRBD2 matches 8 bases. V was clipped by 2 bases and J by 2 bases; unmatched bases: 3. The germline V gene encodes CDR1 SGHRS and CDR2 YFSETQ. This CDR3 contains 15 residues. This CDR3 is CASSLGAGAYNEQFF. CDR3 DNA: TGCGCCAGCAGCTTAGGAGCGGGAGCCTACAATGAGCAGTTCTTC. Full variable domain (remainder filled in from reference TRBV5-1 and TRBJ2-1): KAGVTQTPRYLIKTRGQQVTLSCSPISGHRSVSWYQQTPGQGLQFLFEYFSETQRNKGNFPGRFSGRQFSNSRSEMNVSTLELGDSALYLCASSLGAGAYNEQFFGPGTRLTVL.

This chain uses TRBV5-4 with TRBJ1-5; the D gene is possibly TRBD1 (5 bases). The germline V gene encodes CDR1 SGHNT and CDR2 YYREEE (reference sequence). Trimming shortened V by 0 bases and J by 4 bases, and 11 bases separated the two germline ends. The CDR3 runs to 15 residues. The CDR3 nucleotides read TGTGCCAGCAGCTTGGGACCTGGGGGAAATCAGCCCCAGCATTTT. Translating it yields CASSLGPGGNQPQHF.

The chain carries TRBV5-1 and TRBJ2-1, with 7 nucleotides matching TRBD2. V gave up 1 base and J gave up 9 bases; unmatched junction bases: 16. The CDR3 is 17 residues long. Germline V CDR1 and CDR2: SGHRS, YFSETQ. CDR3: CASSLFGEGPSIGEQFF. CDR3 coding DNA: TGCGCCAGCAGCTTGTTTGGGGAGGGCCCCTCCATCGGTGAGCAGTTCTTC. Combining the CDR3 with reference TRBV5-1 and TRBJ2-1 gives the whole variable domain KAGVTQTPRYLIKTRGQQVTLSCSPISGHRSVSWYQQTPGQGLQFLFEYFSETQRNKGNFPGRFSGRQFSNSRSEMNVSTLELGDSALYLCASSLFGEGPSIGEQFFGPGTRLTVL.

The V call is TRBV27, the J call TRBJ2-2; D not resolved. Trimming took 5 bases from V and 11 from J, leaving 6 bases between them. The CDR3 length is 10 residues. Germline V lookup: CDR1 MNHEY, CDR2 SMNVEV (reference sequence). For the CDR3, the DNA is TGTGCCAGCAGTGGGGTAGAGCTGTTTTTT. Protein: CASSGVELFF.

This clone came up a few times. This chain joins TRBV6-6 and TRBJ2-1; 7 bases are shared with TRBD2. The CDR3 contains 16 residues. Per the germline V gene, CDR1 is MNHNY and CDR2 is SVGAGI (reference sequence). J was trimmed by 10 bases and V by 5 bases; bases with no gene match: 17. The CDR3 is CASSTTGTTPAREQFF. CDR3 DNA: TGTGCCAGCAGTACTACCGGGACTACCCCTGCTAGGGAGCAGTTCTTC.

This clone was seen only once. The V call is TRBV5-1, the J call TRBJ1-1; 11 bases fit TRBD1. Germline CDR1 reads SGHRS; CDR2 reads YFSETQ. The CDR3 has 17 amino acids. V gave up 0 bases and J gave up 5 bases; unmatched junction bases: 9. In DNA form, the CDR3 reads TGCGCCAGCAGCTTGGCCCTGGGACAGGGGGGGGGAACTGAAGCTTTCTTT. Its protein product is CASSLALGQGGGTEAFF.

The chain links TRBV6-1 to TRBJ1-4; possible D gene TRBD1, 6 bases. CDR3 length: 15 amino acids. V was cut by 3 bases and J by 11 bases, with 19 bases left in between. Germline-derived CDR1 and CDR2 are MNHNS and SASEGT. The chain's CDR3 is CASSELDSLARKLFF. DNA for the CDR3: TGTGCCAGCAGTGAGCTGGACAGTCTGGCCCGGAAACTGTTTTTT.

This rearrangement joins TRBV5-5 to TRBJ1-5; D call uncertain. The length of the CDR3 is 13 residues. Per the germline V gene, CDR1 is SGHKS and CDR2 is YYEKEE (reference sequence). Deletions cut 0 bases from V and 5 bases from J, with 6 bases between. The CDR3 nucleotides are TGTGCCAGCAGCTTGGGCGTTTATCAGCCCCAGCATTTT. Its translation is CASSLGVYQPQHF.

J is TRBJ1-2 and V is TRBV10-3; maybe TRBD1 (5 bases). The CDR3 has 15 residues. The V end was cut by 6 bases, the J end by 6 bases, with 20 bases between. Per germline, CDR1 ENHRY and CDR2 SYGVKD. Here the CDR3 DNA reads TGTGCCATCAGCTCCGATCGGGGCGCGACGCATGGCTACACCTTC. Its protein product is CAISSDRGATHGYTF.

V gene TRBV27 combines with J gene TRBJ1-1; D not certain. The CDR3 consists of 15 residues. Trimming removed 5 bases from V and 1 base from J, with 14 bases in between. Germline lookup yields CDR1 MNHEY and CDR2 SMNVEV (reference sequence). The CDR3 sequence: CASSPIPGANTEAFF. The CDR3 DNA is TGTGCCAGCAGTCCAATTCCCGGAGCGAACACTGAAGCTTTCTTT.

The chain joins TRBV6-6 to TRBJ2-3, with D hard to call. This CDR3 has 13 residues. Germline values: CDR1 MNHNY, CDR2 SVGAGI (reference sequence). The germline V and J ends were trimmed by 5 bases and 3 bases, with 9 bases remaining between them. The chain's CDR3 is CASSRTLTDTQYF. The CDR3, as DNA: TGTGCCAGCAGTCGGACCTTGACAGATACGCAGTATTTT.

This clone has only one observation. The chain links TRBV5-1 to TRBJ2-7; D perhaps matches TRBD2 (6 bases). Germline V CDR1 and CDR2: SGHRS, YFSETQ. V lost 0 bases and J 6 bases, leaving 7 bases between the germline ends. The CDR3 runs 12 residues. CDR3 coding DNA: TGCGCCAGCAGCTTGGCCGGGGGCGAGCAGTACTTC. Protein sequence: CASSLAGGEQYF.

The chain recombines TRBV13 with TRBJ2-1; 11 bases map to TRBD2. CDR3 size: 14 residues. Germline assignment: CDR1 PRHDT and CDR2 FYEKMQ (reference sequence). V trimming: 6 bases; J trimming: 9 bases; junction bases outside the gene matches: 7. As DNA, the CDR3 is TGTGCCAGCAGTGTAGCGGGAGGGCCGCGTGAGCAGTTCTTC. This encodes CASSVAGGPREQFF.

The chain employs TRBV18 and TRBJ2-7; 10 nucleotides match TRBD1. V lost 9 bases and J lost 5; bases outside the gene matches: 10. This CDR3 contains 14 residues. Germline loops: CDR1 KGHSH, CDR2 LQKENI. The CDR3 DNA is TGTGCCAGTGTCCCATCGGGACAGGGGAACGAGCAGTACTTC. Encoded protein: CASVPSGQGNEQYF.

The genes are TRBV6-5 and TRBJ2-7; 7 bases agree with TRBD2. Germline V gene data show CDR1 as MNHEY and CDR2 as SVGAGI. The V gene end was trimmed by 2 bases and the J gene end by 3 bases; junction bases not matched to a gene: 7. The CDR3 totals 15 residues. CDR3 bases: TGTGCCAGCAGTTACAATCGGGACTACCACTACGAGCAGTACTTC. This gives the protein CASSYNRDYHYEQYF.

This clone was seen a single time. The chain has TRBV6-5 and TRBJ1-1; weak D call: TRBD1 (5 bases). The CDR3 has 14 residues. Per the germline V gene, CDR1 is MNHEY and CDR2 is SVGAGI. V was clipped by 7 bases and J by 4 bases, with 16 bases between them. CDR3 amino acids: CASTQSGEGTEAFF. In nucleotides, the CDR3 is TGTGCCAGCACCCAATCGGGGGAGGGCACTGAAGCTTTCTTT.